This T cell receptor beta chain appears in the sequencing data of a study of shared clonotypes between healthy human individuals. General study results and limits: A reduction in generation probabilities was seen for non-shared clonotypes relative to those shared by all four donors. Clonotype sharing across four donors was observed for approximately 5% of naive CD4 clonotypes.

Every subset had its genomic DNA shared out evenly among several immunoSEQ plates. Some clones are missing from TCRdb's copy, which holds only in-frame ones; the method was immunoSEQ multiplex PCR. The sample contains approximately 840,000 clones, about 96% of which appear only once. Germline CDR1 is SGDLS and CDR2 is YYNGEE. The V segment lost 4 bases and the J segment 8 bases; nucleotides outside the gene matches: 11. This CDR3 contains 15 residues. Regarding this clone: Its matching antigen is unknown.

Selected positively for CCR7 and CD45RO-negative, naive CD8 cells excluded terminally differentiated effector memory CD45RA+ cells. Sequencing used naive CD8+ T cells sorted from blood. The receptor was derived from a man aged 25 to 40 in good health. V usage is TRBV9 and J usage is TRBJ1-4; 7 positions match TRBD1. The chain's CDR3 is CASSSNRGPNEKLFF. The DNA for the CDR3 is TGTGCCAGCAGCTCCAACAGGGGCCCCAACGAAAAACTGTTTTTT.